The rows below give T cell receptor beta chains drawn from one sample of a study of shared clonotypes between healthy human individuals. Profiling relied on immunoSEQ multiplex PCR, and the TCRdb table lists in-frame clones only, not all of them. The top ten clones hold approximately 1.1% of a sample with approximately 1,500,000 clones, roughly 96% of them seen once. The sequencing sample was made of naive CD4+ T cells sorted from blood. The receptors originated from a man aged 25-45 years in good health. CDR3s include the opening cysteine and the closing phenylalanine or tryptophan. Fields, in order: J gene, D gene, V gene, clone size, CDR3 DNA, CDR3 protein. A D gene is named only where the DNA matches it firmly. Clone size is shown for a subset of rows, as once, few, many or a class of expanded clone.

TRBJ1-5,TRBD1,TRBV2,few,TGTGCCAGCAGTGATAGGTCAGGGGGAAATCAGCCCCAGCATTTT,CASSDRSGGNQPQHF
TRBJ2-7,-,TRBV2,-,TGTGCCAGCTTGAGGGGTAGGGACGAGCAGTACTTC,CASLRGRDEQYF
TRBJ2-7,-,TRBV5-1,-,TGCGCCAGCAGCTTGGTTCGGACCCAAAATGGGGCCGAGCAGTACTTC,CASSLVRTQNGAEQYF
TRBJ2-1,-,TRBV21-1,-,TGTGCCAGCAGGGCCGGGGCTAGCGACTACAATGAGCAGTTCTTC,CASRAGASDYNEQFF
TRBJ2-1,TRBD2,TRBV15,-,TGTGCCACCAGCAGAGTCCGGGGGGACAATGAGCAGTTCTTC,CATSRVRGDNEQFF
TRBJ2-4,-,TRBV5-1,once,TGCGCCAGCAGCTTGGGCATAGGGTACAAAAACATTCAGTACTTC,CASSLGIGYKNIQYF
TRBJ1-4,-,TRBV28,-,TGTGCCAGCAGGACGGGGTTCAAGCGGAATGAAAAACTGTTTTTT,CASRTGFKRNEKLFF
TRBJ1-1,-,TRBV5-1,-,TGCGCCAGCAGCTTGGGGGCAGGGACGAACACTGAAGCTTTCTTT,CASSLGAGTNTEAFF
TRBJ2-6,-,TRBV11-2,-,TGTGCCAGCAGCTTAGAGGCATTTTTTGGGGCCAACGTCCTGACTTTC,CASSLEAFFGANVLTF
TRBJ1-2,TRBD1,TRBV6-1,once,TGTGCCAGCAGTACACAGGGGGCGAACTATGGCTACACCTTC,CASSTQGANYGYTF
TRBJ2-3,TRBD2,TRBV7-3,-,TGTGCCAGCAGCCAAAATTCAGCGGGAGTTACAGATACGCAGTATTTT,CASSQNSAGVTDTQYF
TRBJ1-4,-,TRBV5-1,-,TGCGCCAGCAGCTTTTCGGTATCGAATGAAAAACTGTTTTTT,CASSFSVSNEKLFF
TRBJ2-3,-,TRBV6-5,-,TGTGCCAGCAGTGAGAGGCGTGGCGCCTCGCAGTATTTT,CASSERRGASQYF
TRBJ2-2,TRBD2,TRBV5-1,few,TGCGCCAGCAGCCAGTCGACTAGCGGATACGCCGGGGAGCTGTTTTTT,CASSQSTSGYAGELFF
TRBJ2-2,TRBD2,TRBV9,-,TGTGCCAGCAGCGTAGGTCCATCGGCGGGAGGGCGGGGCACCGGGGAGCTGTTTTTT,CASSVGPSAGGRGTGELFF
TRBJ2-3,TRBD2,TRBV28,-,TGTGCCAGCAGTCTCGGACTAGGCAGGCCGCCCGGCACAGATACGCAGTATTTT,CASSLGLGRPPGTDTQYF
TRBJ1-5,-,TRBV18,-,TGTGCCAGCTCACCCGGACAGAACAATCAGCCCCAGCATTTT,CASSPGQNNQPQHF
TRBJ2-5,TRBD1,TRBV6-1,once,TGTGCCAGCAGGGGACAGGAAGAGACCCAGTACTTC,CASRGQEETQYF
TRBJ2-7,TRBD2,TRBV29-1,-,TGCAGCGTTCGGGACTTGGGGGGGGAGCAGTACTTC,CSVRDLGGEQYF
TRBJ2-3,-,TRBV2,-,TGTGCCAGCAGCGGGGACCTTAGCACAGATACGCAGTATTTT,CASSGDLSTDTQYF
TRBJ1-2,TRBD1,TRBV25-1,few,TGTGCCAGCAGTTCATTGGGACAGGGGTTCTATGGCTACACCTTC,CASSSLGQGFYGYTF
TRBJ2-7,TRBD1,TRBV18,-,TGTGCCAGCTCAACAAAAAACGCGGGACAGGGGGGATACGAGCAGTACTTC,CASSTKNAGQGGYEQYF